A selection of T cell receptor beta chains follows, all from one sample in a study of identical twins. In TCRdb, the 5' RACE reads were re-called with MiXCR into one record per CDR3 protein. The table has 400,000 or so distinct CDR3 sequences, approximately 8.7% seen once; the top ten hold 8.5% to 10%. What was sequenced was naive T cells sorted from blood. These receptors were taken from a woman in her forties or fifties in good health. CDR3s include the opening cysteine and the closing phenylalanine or tryptophan. The D gene is left open where the match is weak. Rows give clone size only sometimes, using once, few, many, or a class for an expanded clone.

CDR3: CASSFDRGNEQFF
DNA: TGTGCCAGCAGCTTTGATAGAGGCAATGAGCAGTTCTTC
size: few
J: TRBJ2-1
V: TRBV7-9
D: -

CDR3: CASSLAGGKETQYF
DNA: TGTGCCAGCAGCTTAGCCGGCGGGAAAGAGACCCAGTACTTC
size: many
J: TRBJ2-5
V: TRBV7-9
D: -

CDR3: CASSPTVGDEQFF
DNA: TGTGCCAGCTCACCGACTGTAGGGGATGAGCAGTTCTTC
size: -
J: TRBJ2-1
V: TRBV18
D: -

CDR3: CASSRDHTQPQHF
DNA: TGTGCCAGCAGTCGAGATCATACCCAGCCCCAGCATTTT
size: -
J: TRBJ1-5
V: TRBV6-6
D: -

CDR3: CASSLASGHTGELFF
DNA: TGCGCCAGCAGCTTGGCTAGCGGCCACACCGGGGAGCTGTTTTTT
size: many
J: TRBJ2-2
V: TRBV5-1
D: TRBD2

CDR3: CSVEDRIRRYNEQFF
DNA: TGCAGCGTTGAAGATCGCATTCGAAGGTACAATGAGCAGTTCTTC
size: many
J: TRBJ2-1
V: TRBV29-1
D: -

CDR3: CASSQLASDEQYF
DNA: TGTGCCAGCAGCCAACTTGCCTCGGACGAGCAGTACTTC
size: -
J: TRBJ2-7
V: TRBV14
D: -

CDR3: CASSLRTSGPLLEQFF
DNA: TGTGCCAGCAGCCTCAGGACTAGCGGACCGCTTTTGGAGCAGTTCTTC
size: few
J: TRBJ2-1
V: TRBV12-3/TRBV12-4
D: TRBD2

CDR3: CASRTGVFMNTEAFF
DNA: TGCGCCAGCCGGACAGGGGTCTTTATGAACACTGAAGCTTTCTTT
size: few
J: TRBJ1-1
V: TRBV5-1
D: TRBD1

CDR3: CASSLSVPGYDGYTF
DNA: TGTGCCAGCAGCCTATCGGTCCCTGGATATGACGGCTACACCTTC
size: -
J: TRBJ1-2
V: TRBV12-3/TRBV12-4
D: -

CDR3: CASSYSSLAGAPGELFF
DNA: TGTGCCAGCAGTTACTCGAGTCTAGCGGGAGCCCCCGGGGAGCTGTTTTTT
size: -
J: TRBJ2-2
V: TRBV6-5
D: TRBD2

CDR3: CASSYSDGEAFF
DNA: TGTGCCAGCAGTTACTCGGACGGGGAAGCTTTCTTT
size: -
J: TRBJ1-1
V: TRBV6-5
D: -

CDR3: CATASGGDTQYF
DNA: TGTGCCACCGCTTCAGGGGGAGATACGCAGTATTTT
size: few
J: TRBJ2-3
V: TRBV6-5
D: TRBD1